Listed here are 13 T cell receptor beta chains from one sample, sequenced in a study of regulatory T cells in long-lasting Graves disease. The time point: persistent/refractory GD, antithyroid drugs over 5 years with positive TRAb. Preparation of the TCR library used RNA extracted from PBMCs. Building the TCR beta libraries relied on iRepertoire HTBI primers, and CDR3 regions underwent Arm-PCR. TCRdb reprocessed the multiplex PCR reads via MiXCR and lists one record per CDR3 protein. The sample consists of roughly 300,000 distinct CDR3 sequences, around 19% of them appearing once. Sequenced here: peripheral blood mononuclear cells (PBMCs), sampled when the disease was refractory, from a patient treated with antithyroid drugs. The receptors were sampled from a female donor with Graves disease.

This clonotype has a count of ten or more. The chain is built from TRBV12-3 or TRBV12-4 and TRBJ2-7; 7 bases are shared with TRBD1. V dropped 3 bases and J dropped 7; count of bases not matched to a gene: 12. This CDR3 contains 15 residues. This chain's CDR3 is CASSLKNRGTREQYF. CDR3 nucleotides: TGTGCCAGCAGTTTGAAGAACAGGGGAACTCGGGAGCAGTACTTC.

This clonotype appeared many times. V and J are TRBV11-2 and TRBJ1-1; D gene unclear. Looked up from germline, CDR1 is SGHAT and CDR2 is FQNNGV. V dropped 0 bases and J dropped 6 bases, with 11 bases sitting between them. The CDR3 extends over 14 amino acids. CDR3 in amino acids: CASSLDPEYSEAFF. The CDR3 DNA sequence: TGTGCCAGCAGCTTAGACCCTGAGTATTCTGAAGCTTTCTTT.

This clonotype appeared a few times. The V gene is TRBV28, the J gene TRBJ2-3; 11 bases fit TRBD2. This CDR3 is 15 amino acids long. Germline values: CDR1 MDHEN, CDR2 SYDVKM. Trimming took 7 bases from V and 3 from J; bases not matched to a gene: 6. CDR3 sequence: CASTVAGGWTDTQYF. The CDR3, as DNA: TGTGCCAGCACCGTAGCGGGAGGGTGGACAGATACGCAGTATTTT.

This chain connects TRBV11-2 to TRBJ1-3; tentatively, D is TRBD1 (6 bases). The CDR3 extends over 16 amino acids. V was trimmed by 1 base and J by 2 bases, leaving 12 bases between them. Germline CDR1 SGHAT, CDR2 FQNNGV. The CDR3 protein is CASSLADRTAGNTIYF. The DNA for the CDR3 is TGTGCCAGCAGCTTAGCCGACAGGACTGCTGGAAACACCATATATTTT. Based on the CDR3 plus reference TRBV11-2 and TRBJ1-3, the full variable domain is EAGVAQSPRYKIIEKRQSVAFWCNPISGHATLYWYQQILGQGPKLLIQFQNNGVVDDSQLPKDRFSAERLKGVDSTLKIQPAKLEDSAVYLCASSLADRTAGNTIYFGEGSWLTVV.

The chain recombines TRBV9 with TRBJ2-5; D is perhaps TRBD1 (6 bases). V lost 1 base, J lost 3 bases, and 10 bases lay in between. This CDR3 has 14 residues. CDR1 is SGDLS and CDR2 is YYNGEE in the germline V gene. The CDR3 DNA reads TGTGCCAGCAGCGTAATGGCAGGGGAAGAGACCCAGTACTTC. Residues: CASSVMAGEETQYF.

Points on this clonotype: The CDR3 carries no conserved terminal phenylalanine or tryptophan, so it likely arises from a read error. The chain employs TRBV7-3 and TRBJ2-7, with 8 bases matching TRBD1. Germline V lookup: CDR1 SGHTA, CDR2 FQGTGA. The CDR3 spans 14 residues. V lost 5 bases and J lost 6; bases outside the gene matches: 9. CDR3 region: CASSPDRDLGEQYL. For the CDR3, the DNA is TGTGCCAGCAGCCCGGACAGGGATCTCGGCGAGCAGTACCTC.

The rearrangement uses TRBV7-9 and TRBJ2-7; D remains unclear. There are 15 residues in the CDR3. The ends were cut back, 5 bases at V and 0 bases at J, with 14 bases in the middle. The germline gives CDR1 SEHNR, CDR2 FQNEAQ (reference sequence). The CDR3 nucleotides are TGTGCCAGCAGCCAGCCCCCAGATGGCTCCTACGAGCAGTACTTC. Protein sequence: CASSQPPDGSYEQYF. Based on the CDR3 plus reference TRBV7-9 and TRBJ2-7, the full variable domain is DTGVSQNPRHKITKRGQNVTFRCDPISEHNRLYWYRQTLGQGPEFLTYFQNEAQLEKSRLLSDRFSAERPKGSFSTLEIQRTEQGDSAMYLCASSQPPDGSYEQYFGPGTRLTVT.

This clonotype has more than one count but fewer than ten. This may stem from a read error, because a much larger clone lies one nucleotide away. This chain links TRBV28 with TRBJ1-1; D is unresolved. This CDR3 region has 14 residues. V was pared by 4 bases and J by 4 bases, with 13 bases between. Germline CDR1 reads MDHEN; CDR2 reads SYDVKM. CDR3 sequence (DNA): TGTGCCAGCAGTTGGCCCAGAGGGAGCACTGAAGCTTTCTTT. It encodes CASSWPRGSTEAFF.

This clonotype was seen many times. V is TRBV20-1 and J is TRBJ2-7, with 8 bases that match TRBD2. With 5 bases clipped from V and 4 bases from J, the junction kept 7 bases outside the gene matches. This CDR3 has 13 residues. The germline gives CDR1 DFQATT, CDR2 SNEGSKA (reference sequence). CDR3 bases: TGCAGTGCTCACCAGCCGGGGGGGTACGAGCAGTACTTC. This translates into CSAHQPGGYEQYF.

In this sample, this clonotype turned up a few times. The V and J genes are TRBV10-2 and TRBJ2-7; TRBD2 aligns across 8 bases. V trimming: 3 bases; J trimming: 3 bases; junction bases outside the gene matches: 1. The CDR3 length is 13 residues. Germline assignment: CDR1 WSHSY and CDR2 SAAADI. Here the CDR3 reads CASSELAVYEQYF. CDR3 bases: TGCGCCAGCAGTGAACTAGCGGTCTACGAGCAGTACTTC.

The chain has TRBV13 and TRBJ2-2; D is uncertain. V lost 6 bases and J lost 4, with 15 bases in between. The CDR3 has 15 residues. Germline loops: CDR1 PRHDT, CDR2 FYEKMQ (reference sequence). CDR3 loop: CASSPRSGPTGELFF. The CDR3 region has the DNA TGTGCCAGCAGTCCTAGGTCGGGTCCCACCGGGGAGCTGTTTTTT.

This clonotype showed up many times. This chain connects TRBV10-1 to TRBJ1-3, with unresolved D. The CDR3 spans 14 residues. Germline V lookup: CDR1 WNHNN, CDR2 SYGVQD (reference sequence). V lost 2 bases and J lost 0, with 5 bases in between. The CDR3 region is CASSEMGSGNTIYF. The CDR3 bases are TGCGCCAGCAGTGAGATGGGCTCTGGAAACACCATATATTTT.

The chain carries TRBV11-2 and TRBJ2-2; D gene uncertain. CDR3 length equals 13 residues. From germline, CDR1 is SGHAT and CDR2 FQNNGV. Trimming removed 4 bases from V and 8 bases from J, with 11 bases in between. The CDR3 spells CASSSLQAGELFF. The DNA for the CDR3 is TGTGCCAGCAGCTCCCTTCAAGCTGGGGAGCTGTTTTTT.